This T cell receptor (beta chain) stems from a study of OX40 agonist ivuxolimab in advanced cancers. Study summary: All patients had ivuxolimab intravenously every 2 weeks at 0.01 to 10 mg/kg.

V shed 0 bases, J shed 9 bases, and the junction held 4 bases outside the gene matches. CDR3 size: 15 residues. Germline V gives CDR1 MNHEY, CDR2 SVGAGI. Some clones are missing from TCRdb's copy, which holds only in-frame ones; the method was immunoSEQ multiplex PCR. The sample carries tens of thousands of clones, 75% to 90% recorded once. Source: CD4+ or CD8+ T cells sorted from blood, taken in a trial of the OX40 agonist ivuxolimab. The source of this sequence is an adult with an advanced solid tumor such as melanoma, head and neck, liver or kidney cancer. The chain recombines TRBV6-5 with TRBJ2-1, with TRBD2 matching over 11 bases. The CDR3 coding sequence is TGTGCCAGCAGTTACTCGACACTAGCGGGGGTTGAGCAGTTCTTC. Translated: CASSYSTLAGVEQFF.